This T cell receptor (beta chain) was documented in a study of blood T cell repertoires in COVID-19. Across the whole study: Researchers got acute and convalescent COVID-19 samples from the United States, Italy and Spain. Sample material is recorded as cDNA or gDNA derived from T cells, B-cell-depleted T cells, or PBMCs.

Between the trimmed V and J ends, which lost 10 bases and 1 base, there was a span of 16 bases. Germline V CDR1 and CDR2: SGDLS, YYNGEE. The CDR3 extends over 14 amino acids. The authors' processing: Amplified reference gene primers provided the basis for estimating nucleated cell counts. Clones were sequenced by immunoSEQ multiplex PCR, and TCRdb holds only the in-frame ones, with some missing. V and J calls and clone size are copied from that table; D and trimming were computed from the DNA. The data hold 200,000 to 250,000 clones, with roughly 84% observed a single time. Patients from Seattle were sampled longitudinally, starting during active infection.

The origin of this receptor is a woman of 80 years or more with COVID-19, enrolled during active disease. Sequences were obtained from peripheral blood. The V and J genes are TRBV9 and TRBJ2-3, with a possible D match to TRBD2 (6 bases). The CDR3 nucleotides read TGTGCCGCGGGTCGGGGCGGGGGCACAGATACGCAGTATTTT. Translated, it gives CAAGRGGGTDTQYF.